This T cell receptor (beta chain) was obtained from a study of vaccination effects on CD4 cells after COVID-19 (dated 2022 in TCRdb). Some background on the complete study: Each participant received two doses of an mRNA SARS-CoV-2 vaccine, either BNT162b2 or mRNA-1273. The Oncomine TCR Beta short-read assay on an Illumina iSeq 100 was used to sequence cultures from other donors in the study. A total of 9 to 11 COVID-19 convalescent patients and several SARS-CoV-2-naive healthy vaccine recipients were included in the full study. SARS-CoV-2 spike-specific CD4+ TCR repertoires were compared before and after mRNA vaccination in COVID-19 convalescent patients and in infection-naive vaccine recipients.

The library was produced with the immunoSEQ multiplex PCR assay. DNA from the cultured, isolated CD4+ T cells was subjected to TCR beta CDR3 sequencing. The paper's data handling went like this. The analysis removed non-productive TCR sequences, trimmed reads to the CDR3 region, and retained only CDR3s that were 7 or more amino acids long. Antigen-specific clonotypes were identified with the MANAFEST web app by comparing expansion in peptide wells against reference cultures. Positive clones required FDR<0.05 expansion versus reference and all other wells, odds ratio above 5, and frequency above 0.1% in two replicate wells. A clonotype was defined as cross-reactive if the clonotype was significantly expanded both in SARS-CoV-2 spike wells and in at least one common cold coronavirus spike condition. CDR3 similarity was assessed by Levenshtein distance with the stringdist R package, and unrooted trees were built with ape in R 3.6.1. The immuneACCESS repertoire file appears here via TCRdb, limited to in-frame rearrangements. These files lack a portion of the clones; in checked studies, under half of the deficit traces to unresolved V genes, and the cause of the others is not known. From that table come the V and J calls and clone size; the DNA was used to work out D and trimming. The sample has tens of thousands of clones on record, around 68% of them singletons. The ten biggest clones cover roughly 24% of the sample.

According to the germline V gene (reference sequence), CDR1 reads LGHDT and CDR2 reads YNNKEL. V and J are trimmed by 4 bases and 2 bases, and the gene matches miss 5 bases of the junction. The CDR3 holds 16 amino acids from the cysteine to the phenylalanine. The DNA shown is the 48-base CDR3, in frame from base 1. This clone was counted only a few times. Its antigen remains unidentified. No clone much larger than this one lies a single base away; base qualities are absent. In the ViraFEST assay, PBMC were stimulated with viral peptide pools, and TCR sequencing was then used to find antigen-specific CD4+ T cell clonotypes based on their expansion. After approximately 11 days of culture, CD4+ T cells were isolated with the EasySep CD4+ T cell isolation kit. Negative nucleocapsid antibody results before and after vaccination confirmed that the healthy vaccine recipients had no prior SARS-CoV-2 infection. Some 2 million PBMC per well were cultured in IMDM with roughly 5% human AB serum, roughly 10 IU/ml IL-2 and gentamicin, plus 10 ug/ml peptides. Half of the culture medium was replaced with fresh IL-2-containing medium on days 3 and 7. Unless otherwise noted, each peptide stimulation condition was cultured in triplicate wells. Using Ficoll-Paque Plus gradient centrifugation, PBMC were separated from whole blood and then either used fresh or cryopreserved at -140C. The overlapping peptide pools covered the spike proteins of SARS-CoV-2 as well as those of the common cold coronaviruses HCoV-NL63, HCoV-OC43 and HCoV-229E. Genomic DNA was extracted from cultured CD4+ T cells with the QIAamp micro DNA kit.

The investigation overall reported the following: In healthy vaccine recipients, vaccine-induced clones were almost all SARS-CoV-2 mono-reactive, with only 1 of 255 cross-reactive with common cold coronaviruses. Limitations of the study were the small number of convalescent patients and the absence of early post-infection timepoints. Both infection-induced and vaccine-induced clones contracted markedly at late post-vaccination timepoints, which is consistent with waning T cell responses.

The chain was built from TRBV3-1 (or the pseudogene TRBV3-2) and TRBJ2-7, with 13 middle bases fitting TRBD2. Source: CD4+ T cells from PBMCs cultured with HCoV-OC43 spike peptides, taken before COVID-19 vaccination. Per the publication, the cell subset or site label means: HCoV-OC43 spike overlapping peptide pool stimulation. The clonotype comes from a human donor who received a COVID-19 vaccine. In nucleotide form, the sequence is TGTGCCAGCAGCCTAAAAACTAGCGGGAGGGCCTACGAGCAGTACTTC. Protein translation: CASSLKTSGRAYEQYF.